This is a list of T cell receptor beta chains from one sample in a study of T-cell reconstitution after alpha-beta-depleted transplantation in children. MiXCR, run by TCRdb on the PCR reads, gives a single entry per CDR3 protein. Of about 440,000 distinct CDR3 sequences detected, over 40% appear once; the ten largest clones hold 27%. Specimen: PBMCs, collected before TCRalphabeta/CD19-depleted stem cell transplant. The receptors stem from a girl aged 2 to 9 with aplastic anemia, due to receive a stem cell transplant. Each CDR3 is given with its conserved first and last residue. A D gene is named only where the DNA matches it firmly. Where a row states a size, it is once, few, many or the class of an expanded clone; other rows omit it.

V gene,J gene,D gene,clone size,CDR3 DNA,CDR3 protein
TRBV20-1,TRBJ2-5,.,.,TGCAGTGCTAGGCCGAGGGTGTACCAAGAGACCCAGTACTTC,CSARPRVYQETQYF
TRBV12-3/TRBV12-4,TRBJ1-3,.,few,TGTGCCAGCAGTTTATCCACCCAAATCTCTGGAAACACCATATATTTT,CASSLSTQISGNTIYF
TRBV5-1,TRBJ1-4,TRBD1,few,TGCGCCAGCAGCTTGGTCGGGACAGAGAATGAAAAACTGTTTTTT,CASSLVGTENEKLFF
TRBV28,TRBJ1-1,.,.,TGTGCCAGCACCGTACAGGGAATGAACACTGAAGCTTTCTTT,CASTVQGMNTEAFF
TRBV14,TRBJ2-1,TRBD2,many,TGTGCCAGCAGCCAAGAAGAGCGGGAGGGCCGCAATGAGCAGTTCTTC,CASSQEEREGRNEQFF
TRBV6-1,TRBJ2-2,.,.,TGTGCCAGCAGTGAAGGGGGGAGTTGGGCCGGGGAGCTGTTTTTT,CASSEGGSWAGELFF
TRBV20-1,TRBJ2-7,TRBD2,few,TGCAGTGCATCCTTAGCGGGAGTAAACGAGCAGTACTTC,CSASLAGVNEQYF
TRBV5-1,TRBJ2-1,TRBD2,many,TGCGCCAGCAGCTTAGGGACTAGCGGAGGGAGCTCCTACAATGAGCAGTTCTTC,CASSLGTSGGSSYNEQFF
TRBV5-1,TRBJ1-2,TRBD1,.,TGCGCCAGCAGCTTGGAGACAGGGCGGGGCTACACCTTC,CASSLETGRGYTF
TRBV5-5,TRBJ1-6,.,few,TGTGCCAGCAGCTTGGGACCCCAGGGACCCCTCCACTTT,CASSLGPQGPLHF
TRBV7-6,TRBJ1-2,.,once,TGTGCCAGCAGCCCAAGGACGGACTACTCCGGTGGCTACACCTTC,CASSPRTDYSGGYTF
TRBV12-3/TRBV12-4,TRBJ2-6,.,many,TGTGCCAGCAGTTTGGGGAGGGCCAACGTCCTGACTTTC,CASSLGRANVLTF
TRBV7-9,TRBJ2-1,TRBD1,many,TGTGCCAGCAGCTTAGGACAGGGGTTTAACAATGAGCAGTTCTTC,CASSLGQGFNNEQFF
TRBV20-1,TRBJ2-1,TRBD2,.,TGCAGTGCCAGACTAGCGGGCAATGAGCAGTTCTTC,CSARLAGNEQFF
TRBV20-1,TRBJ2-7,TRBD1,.,TGCAGTGCCCTCGGCGGAACAGGGGTCTACGAGCAGTACTTC,CSALGGTGVYEQYF
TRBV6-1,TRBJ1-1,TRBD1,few,TGTGCCAGCTTGACAGGGACGAACACTGAAGCTTTCTTT,CASLTGTNTEAFF
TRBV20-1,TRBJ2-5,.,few,TGCAGTGCTAGGAATTGGGGTACCGAGACCCAGTACTTC,CSARNWGTETQYF
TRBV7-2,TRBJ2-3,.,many,TGTGCCAGCAGCTTACTCTTCGCTAGCGGCACAGATACGCAGTATTTT,CASSLLFASGTDTQYF
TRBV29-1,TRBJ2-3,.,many,TGCAGCGTTGAAGTTAGCCGGAAGACAGATACGCAGTATTTT,CSVEVSRKTDTQYF
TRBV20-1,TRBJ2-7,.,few,TGCAGTGCTAGCGGACCGCGGAATGTGGGAGAGCAGTACTTC,CSASGPRNVGEQYF
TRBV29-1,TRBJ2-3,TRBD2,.,TGCAGCGTTGAATTTTTGATGACTAGCGGGGGGAACACAGATACGCAGTATTTT,CSVEFLMTSGGNTDTQYF
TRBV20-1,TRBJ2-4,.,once,TGCAGTGCTAGGCCGCGGGGTCTCGTCAAAAACATTCAGTACTTC,CSARPRGLVKNIQYF
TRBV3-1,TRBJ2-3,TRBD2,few,TGTGCCAGCAGCTCCCAACTCGGCGGGAGGGCAGACACGCAGTATTTT,CASSSQLGGRADTQYF
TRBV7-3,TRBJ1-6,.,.,TGTGCCAGCAGCTTAGGCAGACAAAATTCACCCCTCCACTTT,CASSLGRQNSPLHF
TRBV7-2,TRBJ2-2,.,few,TGTGCCAGCAGCCATGGGGGGACTCTGTACACCGGGGAGCTGTTTTTT,CASSHGGTLYTGELFF
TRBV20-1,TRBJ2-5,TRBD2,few,TGCAGTGCTAGGGGCTTACTCCTAGCGGGAACAGAAGAGACCCAGTACTTC,CSARGLLLAGTEETQYF
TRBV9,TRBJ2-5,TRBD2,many,TGTGCCAGCAGCGTTCTTCTAGCGGGTCTAGAGACCCAGTACTTC,CASSVLLAGLETQYF
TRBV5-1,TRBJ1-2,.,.,TGCGCCAGCAGCTTGGAAGGCCCGGATAACTATGGCTACACCTTC,CASSLEGPDNYGYTF
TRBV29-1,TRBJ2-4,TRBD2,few,TGCAGCGTGCAACAACTAGCGGGAGGGGAAGCCAAAAACATTCAGTACTTC,CSVQQLAGGEAKNIQYF
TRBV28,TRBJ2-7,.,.,TGTGCCAGCAGTTCCGGGACTTTGCCCTACGAGCAGTACTTC,CASSSGTLPYEQYF
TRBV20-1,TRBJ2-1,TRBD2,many,TGCAGTGCTATTCTACTTAGCGGGAACTCCTACAATGAGCAGTTCTTC,CSAILLSGNSYNEQFF
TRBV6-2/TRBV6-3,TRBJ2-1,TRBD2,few,TGTGCCAGCAGTTTTAATAGCGGGAGGAGCAATGAGCAGTTCTTC,CASSFNSGRSNEQFF
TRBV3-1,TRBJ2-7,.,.,TGTGCCAGCAGCCGCTCGACTACGGGGGAAGAGTACTTC,CASSRSTTGEEYF
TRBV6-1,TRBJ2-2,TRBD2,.,TGTGCCAGCGGTCCGGGACTAGCGGGAGGCGACACCGGGGAGCTGTTTTTT,CASGPGLAGGDTGELFF
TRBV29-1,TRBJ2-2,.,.,TGCAGCGTTGTTTGGCCAACCACCGGGGAGCTGTTTTTT,CSVVWPTTGELFF
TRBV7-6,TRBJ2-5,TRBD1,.,TGTGCCAGCAGCTTAACGGCTAGCCGGGACAGGGACAAGTACTTC,CASSLTASRDRDKYF
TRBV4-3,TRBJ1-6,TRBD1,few,TGCGCCAGCAGCGAAGGGCAGGGGGGTGGTTCACCCCTCCACTTT,CASSEGQGGGSPLHF
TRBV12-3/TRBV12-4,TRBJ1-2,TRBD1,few,TGTGCCAGCAGCTCTTGGGACAGGGGTTCCTATGGCTACACCTTC,CASSSWDRGSYGYTF
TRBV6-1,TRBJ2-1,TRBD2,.,TGTGCCAGCAGTGAAAGAACTAGCGGGAGTAATGAGCAGTTCTTC,CASSERTSGSNEQFF
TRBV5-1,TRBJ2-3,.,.,TGCGCCAGCAGGTATATCGTGAGCACAGATACGCAGTATTTT,CASRYIVSTDTQYF
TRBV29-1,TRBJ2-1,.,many,TGCAGCGTTTATGACCCTGGGAATGAGCAGTTCTTC,CSVYDPGNEQFF
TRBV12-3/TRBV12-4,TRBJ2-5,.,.,TGTGCCAGCAGCGTCTCCGACGGAGAGACCCAGTACTTC,CASSVSDGETQYF
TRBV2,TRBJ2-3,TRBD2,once,TGTGCCAGCAGGTTCGGGACTAAGCACACAGATACGCAGTATTTT,CASRFGTKHTDTQYF
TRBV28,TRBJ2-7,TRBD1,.,TGTGCCAGCACCGTCCCCGGGACAGGGTCGAGGGGGCAGTACTTC,CASTVPGTGSRGQYF
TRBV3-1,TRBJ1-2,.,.,TGTGCCAGCAGCCAAGTGGCAGACTATGGCTACACCTTC,CASSQVADYGYTF
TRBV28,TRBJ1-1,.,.,TGTGCCAGCAGTTTATTCCGGGCGCCTAACACTGAAGCTTTCTTT,CASSLFRAPNTEAFF
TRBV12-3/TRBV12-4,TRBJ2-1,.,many,TGTGCCAGCAGGCTCCGGGATTTGTACAATGAGCAGTTCTTC,CASRLRDLYNEQFF
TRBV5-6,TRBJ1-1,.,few,TGTGCCAGCAGCCATCAGAGGAACACTGAAGCTTTCTTT,CASSHQRNTEAFF